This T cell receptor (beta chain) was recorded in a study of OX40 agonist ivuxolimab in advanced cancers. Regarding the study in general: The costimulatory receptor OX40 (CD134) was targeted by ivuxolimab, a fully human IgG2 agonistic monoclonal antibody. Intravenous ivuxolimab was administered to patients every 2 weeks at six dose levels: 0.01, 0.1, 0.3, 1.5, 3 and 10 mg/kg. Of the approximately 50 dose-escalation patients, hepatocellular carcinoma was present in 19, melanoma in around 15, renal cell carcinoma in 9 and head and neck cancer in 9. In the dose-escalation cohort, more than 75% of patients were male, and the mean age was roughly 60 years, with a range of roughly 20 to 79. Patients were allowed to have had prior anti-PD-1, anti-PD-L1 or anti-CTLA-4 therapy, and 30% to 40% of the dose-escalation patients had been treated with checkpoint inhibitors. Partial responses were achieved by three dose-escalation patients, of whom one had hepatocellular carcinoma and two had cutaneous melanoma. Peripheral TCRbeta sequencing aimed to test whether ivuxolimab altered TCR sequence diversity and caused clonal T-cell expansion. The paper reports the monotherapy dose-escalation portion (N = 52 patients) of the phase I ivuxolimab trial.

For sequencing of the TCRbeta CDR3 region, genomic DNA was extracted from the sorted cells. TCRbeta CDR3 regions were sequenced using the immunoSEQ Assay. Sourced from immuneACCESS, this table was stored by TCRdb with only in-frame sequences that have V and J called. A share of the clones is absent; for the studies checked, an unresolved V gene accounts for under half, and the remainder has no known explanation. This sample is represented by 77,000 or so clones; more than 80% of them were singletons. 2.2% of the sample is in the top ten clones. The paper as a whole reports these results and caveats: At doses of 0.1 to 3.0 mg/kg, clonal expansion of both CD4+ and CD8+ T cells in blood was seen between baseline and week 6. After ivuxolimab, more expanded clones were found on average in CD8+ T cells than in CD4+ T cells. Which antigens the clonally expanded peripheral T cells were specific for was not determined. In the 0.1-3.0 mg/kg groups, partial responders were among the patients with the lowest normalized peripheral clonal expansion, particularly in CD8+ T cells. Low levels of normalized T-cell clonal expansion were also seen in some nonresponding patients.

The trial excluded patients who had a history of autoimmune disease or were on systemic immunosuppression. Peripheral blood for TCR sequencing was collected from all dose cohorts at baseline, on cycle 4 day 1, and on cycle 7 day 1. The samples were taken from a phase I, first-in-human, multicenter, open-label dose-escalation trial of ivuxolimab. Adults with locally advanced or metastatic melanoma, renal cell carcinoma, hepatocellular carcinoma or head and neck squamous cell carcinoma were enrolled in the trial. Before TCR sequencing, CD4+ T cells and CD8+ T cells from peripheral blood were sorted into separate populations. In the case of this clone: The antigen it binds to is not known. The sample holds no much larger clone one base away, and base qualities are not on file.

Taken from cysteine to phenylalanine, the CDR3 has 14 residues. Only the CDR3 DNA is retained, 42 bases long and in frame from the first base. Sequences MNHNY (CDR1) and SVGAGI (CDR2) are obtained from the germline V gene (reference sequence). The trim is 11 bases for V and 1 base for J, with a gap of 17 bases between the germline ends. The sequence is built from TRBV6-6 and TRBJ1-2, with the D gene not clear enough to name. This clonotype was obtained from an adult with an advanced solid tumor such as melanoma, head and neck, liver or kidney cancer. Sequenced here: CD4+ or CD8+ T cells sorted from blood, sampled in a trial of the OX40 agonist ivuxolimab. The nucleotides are TGTGCCGCGAGGCCCAGCGGGGATAACTATGGCTACACCTTC. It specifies CAARPSGDNYGYTF.